The 12 T cell receptor beta chains listed next were all sequenced from one sample in a study of T cell responses to AZD1222 COVID-19 vaccine. The table came from immunoSEQ multiplex PCR; TCRdb's copy has only in-frame clones and leaves some out. This table has roughly 78,000 clones, roughly 80% appearing once. The sequenced sample was peripheral blood, obtained on day 0 of AZD1222 vaccination. These receptors were collected from an adult in good health.

As concerns this clone: One end of the junction does not line up with germline, which may come from a read error. The V gene is TRBV7-8, the J gene TRBJ1-5; TRBD1 is a possible D gene (5 bases). Germline V gives CDR1 SGHVS, CDR2 FQNEAQ. CDR3 length: 15 residues. This chain's CDR3 is CASTLGVPGNQPQHF. The CDR3, as DNA: TGTGCCAGCACCTTAGGGGTTCCCGGCAATCAGCCCCAGCATTTT.

The rearrangement uses TRBV29-1 and TRBJ2-7; 8 bases are shared with TRBD1. Trimming at V came to 3 bases and at J to 1 base, leaving 8 bases not matched to a gene. CDR1 and CDR2 (germline): SQVTM, ANQGSEA. The CDR3 is 15 residues long. This chain's CDR3 is CSVEVRDRQSYEQYF. DNA of the CDR3: TGCAGCGTTGAGGTGAGGGACAGGCAGTCCTACGAGCAGTACTTC.

A single count supports this clone. The chain employs TRBV20-1 and TRBJ1-1; 9 bases agree with TRBD1. The V gene's germline CDR1 is DFQATT and CDR2 SNEGSKA (reference sequence). V lost 3 bases to trimming and J lost 6 bases; unmatched junction nucleotides: 8. The CDR3 spans 14 residues. The CDR3 spells CSASGDRARAEAFF. CDR3 DNA sequence: TGCAGTGCTAGTGGGGACAGGGCTCGAGCTGAAGCTTTCTTT.

Only a few counts were recorded for this clone. The chain combines TRBV6-2 or TRBV6-3 with TRBJ2-7; no firm D call. Germline V lookup: CDR1 MNHEY, CDR2 SVGEGT. This CDR3 is 15 amino acids long. V lost 2 bases, J lost 0 bases, and 11 bases lay in between. The CDR3 DNA follows: TGTGCCAGCAGTTACGAGCGCCGAAGCTCCTACGAGCAGTACTTC. Its protein is CASSYERRSSYEQYF.

This clone was observed a handful of times. An end of the junction does not agree with germline; a read error may underlie this. The J gene is TRBJ2-1, the V gene TRBV7-2, with D hard to call. This CDR3 comprises 12 residues. Germline V gene lookup returns CDR1 SGHTA and CDR2 FQGNSA. The DNA of the CDR3 is TGTGCCAGCAGCTTAGATGCGTCTCCCGCTCTCTTC. It translates to CASSLDASPALF.

The chain is built from TRBV9 and TRBJ2-1; D perhaps matches TRBD2 (5 bases). The germline V gene has CDR1 SGDLS and CDR2 YYNGEE. V was shortened by 4 bases and J by 0 bases, with 14 bases between the two germline ends. The CDR3 consists of 16 residues. The CDR3 nucleotides are TGTGCCAGCAGCTCCCGGACTCTAAGCTCCTACAATGAGCAGTTCTTC. As protein: CASSSRTLSSYNEQFF.

The V gene is TRBV20-1, the J gene TRBJ1-2; D may be TRBD1 (5 bases). CDR3 length equals 13 residues. V was clipped by 3 bases and J by 4 bases, with 12 bases between them. Germline CDR1 and CDR2: DFQATT and SNEGSKA (reference sequence). The CDR3 DNA sequence: TGCAGTGCTAGTGGAGGAGGGGTCTATGGCTACACCTTC. This sequence encodes CSASGGGVYGYTF.

V usage is TRBV6-5 and J usage is TRBJ1-1; TRBD1 matches at 7 bases. In germline, CDR1 is MNHEY, CDR2 SVGAGI. With V trimmed by 0 bases and J by 6 bases, 7 bases remained unmatched. CDR3 length: 15 amino acids. The DNA for the CDR3 is TGTGCCAGCAGTTACTCAGCAGGGGGAACCCCTGAAGCTTTCTTT. Protein product: CASSYSAGGTPEAFF.

This clone was detected only a few times. The chain links TRBV27 to TRBJ2-2; weak D call: TRBD2 (6 bases). Trimming took 5 bases from V and 6 from J, leaving 16 bases between them. This CDR3 has 15 amino acids. Germline V gene sequence: CDR1 MNHEY, CDR2 SMNVEV (reference sequence). CDR3 bases: TGTGCCAGCAGTGTCCCGGGACTTGGATCCGGGGAGCTGTTTTTT. It translates to CASSVPGLGSGELFF.

This sequence joins TRBV19 and TRBJ1-2; TRBD1 matches 8 bases. Germline CDR1 LNHDA, CDR2 SQIVND (reference sequence). V lost 0 bases, J lost 8 bases, and 11 bases stayed unmatched. This CDR3 has 16 amino acids. CDR3 protein: CASSIDHGQGPGGYTF. The CDR3 region has the DNA TGTGCCAGTAGTATAGATCATGGACAGGGCCCAGGGGGCTACACCTTC.

This chain uses TRBV12-3 or TRBV12-4 with TRBJ1-2; 7 bases map to TRBD1. The CDR3 loop spans 11 amino acids. J lost 14 bases, V lost 5 bases, and 8 bases had no gene match. Here the CDR3 DNA reads TGTGCCAGCAGTCCTCCTGGACAGGAAACCTTC. Translated: CASSPPGQETF.

The chain is built from TRBV6-5 and TRBJ2-5, with TRBD2 identical over 14 bases. This CDR3 comprises 14 residues. Germline loops: CDR1 MNHEY, CDR2 SVGAGI. The V segment lost 8 bases and the J segment 3 bases; nucleotides outside the gene matches: 2. For the CDR3, the DNA is TGTGCCAGCGGGACTAGCGGGGGCAAAGAGACCCAGTACTTC. Its protein product is CASGTSGGKETQYF.